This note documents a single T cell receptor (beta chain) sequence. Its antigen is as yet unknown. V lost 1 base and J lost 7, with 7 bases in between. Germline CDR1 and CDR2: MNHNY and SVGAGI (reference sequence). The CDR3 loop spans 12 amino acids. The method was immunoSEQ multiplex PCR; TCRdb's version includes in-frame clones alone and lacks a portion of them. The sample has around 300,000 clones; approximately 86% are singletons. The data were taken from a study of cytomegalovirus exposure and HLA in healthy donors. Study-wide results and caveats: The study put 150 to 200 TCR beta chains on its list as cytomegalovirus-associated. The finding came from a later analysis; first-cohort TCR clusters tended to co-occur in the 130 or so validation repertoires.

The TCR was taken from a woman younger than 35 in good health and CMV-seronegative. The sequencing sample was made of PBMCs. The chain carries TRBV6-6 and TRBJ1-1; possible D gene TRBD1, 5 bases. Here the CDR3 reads CASSYLDSEAFF. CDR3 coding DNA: TGTGCCAGCAGTTACTTAGACAGTGAAGCTTTCTTT.